This T cell receptor beta chain was found in a study of shared clonotypes between healthy human individuals. V was pared by 6 bases and J by 5 bases, with 13 bases between. The CDR3 contains 13 residues. Germline V lookup: CDR1 SNHLY, CDR2 FYNNEI. Regarding the study as a whole: Among donors, clonotype sharing was expected to be affected by sequencing depth.

Every one of the donors was a Caucasian adult that lived in Nashville, Tennessee. Splitting of CD4+ cells produced CD45RA+ naive and CD45RA-negative memory subsets. A remark on this clone: Its antigen is undetermined.

Each replicate PCR on the sorted subsets used roughly 190 ng DNA (around 30,000 T cell genomes). Produced via immunoSEQ multiplex PCR; TCRdb's table is partial and in-frame only. The profile covers about 610,000 clones, with less than 98% appearing a single time and about 0.06% taken by the ten largest. This chain links TRBV2 with TRBJ1-1; tentatively, D is TRBD1 (5 bases). The specimen was naive CD4+ T cells sorted from blood. The subset here: CD45RA+ positively selected. This sequence was found in a woman in her 30s in good health. CDR3 residues: CASSLGASTEAFF. The CDR3 nucleotides read TGTGCCAGCAGCTTAGGGGCCAGTACTGAAGCTTTCTTT.